The clone carrying this T cell receptor beta chain was detected only a few times. What the recovered Cohort 3 donors had was two negative PCRs, clearance, or symptom resolution. Germline-derived CDR1 and CDR2 are SNHLY and FYNNEI. The CDR3 length is 14 residues. V lost 5 bases to trimming and J lost 0 bases, with 10 bases between them. The data were obtained in a study of blood T cell repertoires in COVID-19. Whole-study context: Sites in the United States, Italy and Spain provided acute and convalescent COVID-19 samples.

The data were produced by immunoSEQ multiplex PCR, yet TCRdb's version contains in-frame clones alone and is incomplete. This sample has around 250,000 clones, with approximately 82% found just once. The specimen sequenced was PBMCs or T cells enriched from blood (not recorded which). This sequence was found in a man aged 40-49 years who had recovered from COVID-19. The chain has TRBV2 and TRBJ1-2, with D tentatively TRBD1 (6 bases). In nucleotides, the CDR3 is TGTGCCAGCAGTACGGACAGCTCTAACTATGGCTACACCTTC. It specifies CASSTDSSNYGYTF.